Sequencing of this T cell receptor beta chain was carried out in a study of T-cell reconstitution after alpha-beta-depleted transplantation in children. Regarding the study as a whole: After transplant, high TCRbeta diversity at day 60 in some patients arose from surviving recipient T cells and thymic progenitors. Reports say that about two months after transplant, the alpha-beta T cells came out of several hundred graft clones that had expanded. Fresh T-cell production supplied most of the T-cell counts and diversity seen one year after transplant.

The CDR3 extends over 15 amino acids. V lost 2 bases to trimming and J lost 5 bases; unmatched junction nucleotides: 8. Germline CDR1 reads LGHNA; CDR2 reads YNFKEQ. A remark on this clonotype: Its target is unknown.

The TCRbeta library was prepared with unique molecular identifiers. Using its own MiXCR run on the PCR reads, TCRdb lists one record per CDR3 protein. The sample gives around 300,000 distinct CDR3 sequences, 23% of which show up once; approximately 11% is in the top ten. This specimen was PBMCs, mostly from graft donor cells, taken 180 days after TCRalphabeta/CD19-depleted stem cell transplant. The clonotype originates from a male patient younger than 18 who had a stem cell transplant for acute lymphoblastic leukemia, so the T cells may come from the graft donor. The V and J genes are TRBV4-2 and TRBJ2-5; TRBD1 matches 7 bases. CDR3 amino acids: CASSQIEGAGETQYF. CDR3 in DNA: TGTGCCAGCAGCCAAATAGAGGGGGCAGGGGAGACCCAGTACTTC.